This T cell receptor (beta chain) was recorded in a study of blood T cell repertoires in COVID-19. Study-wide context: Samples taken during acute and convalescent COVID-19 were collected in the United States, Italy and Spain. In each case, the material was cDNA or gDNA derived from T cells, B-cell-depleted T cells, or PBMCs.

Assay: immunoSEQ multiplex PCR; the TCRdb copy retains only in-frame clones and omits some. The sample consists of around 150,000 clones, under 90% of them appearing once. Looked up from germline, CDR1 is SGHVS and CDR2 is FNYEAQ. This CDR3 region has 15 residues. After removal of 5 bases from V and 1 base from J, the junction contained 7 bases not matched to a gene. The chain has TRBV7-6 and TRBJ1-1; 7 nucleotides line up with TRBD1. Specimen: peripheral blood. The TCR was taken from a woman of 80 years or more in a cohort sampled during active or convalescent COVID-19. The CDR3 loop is CASSLETGRNTEAFF. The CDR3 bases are TGTGCCAGCAGCCTTGAGACAGGGAGGAACACTGAAGCTTTCTTT.